The 27 T cell receptor beta chains listed next were all sequenced from one sample in a study of blood T cell repertoires in COVID-19. Profiled with immunoSEQ multiplex PCR; TCRdb holds only in-frame clones, not every one. The sample lists 30,000 to 40,000 clones; approximately 80% were seen once. Material for sequencing was peripheral blood. The receptor set was obtained from a man aged 45 to 65 with active COVID-19.

This clone was detected only a few times. The J gene is TRBJ2-1, the V gene TRBV7-2; D ambiguous. The CDR3 consists of 12 residues. From germline, CDR1 is SGHTA and CDR2 FQGNSA. V lost 1 base to trimming and J lost 8 bases, with 6 bases between them. In DNA form, the CDR3 reads TGTGCCAGCAGCTTAGGCGGTCATGAGCAGTTCTTC. Its translation: CASSLGGHEQFF.

The chain uses TRBV5-6 and TRBJ1-2; 8 bases line up with TRBD1. Germline V gene data show CDR1 as SGHDT and CDR2 as YYEEEE. The junction had 7 bases not matched to a gene; V was cut back by 1 base and J by 5 bases. The CDR3 consists of 15 residues. In DNA, the CDR3 is TGTGCCAGCAGCTTGTTGGACAGGGTAAGATATGGCTACACCTTC. This translates into CASSLLDRVRYGYTF.

For this clone: Additional DNA sequences in this sample encode the identical CDR3. The J gene is TRBJ2-1, the V gene TRBV6-5; 10 positions match TRBD2. This CDR3 comprises 15 residues. Germline CDR1 reads MNHEY; CDR2 reads SVGAGI. V dropped 0 bases and J dropped 8; count of bases not matched to a gene: 4. DNA of the CDR3: TGTGCCAGCAGTTACTCAGCGGGGGGGCCCCATGAGCAGTTCTTC. This encodes CASSYSAGGPHEQFF.

This rearrangement joins TRBV6-5 to TRBJ2-7, with no clear D. The CDR3 covers 14 residues. The germline V gene has CDR1 MNHEY and CDR2 SVGAGI. Trimming cost V 2 bases and J 5 bases, with 13 bases left between them. Here the CDR3 reads CASSYVSGWDEQYF. The CDR3 DNA reads as TGTGCCAGCAGTTACGTGTCGGGTTGGGACGAGCAGTACTTC.

The chain is built from TRBV29-1 and TRBJ2-3; tentative D call: TRBD1 (6 bases). Looked up from germline, CDR1 is SQVTM and CDR2 is ANQGSEA. The CDR3 sequence is 13 residues long. V was pared by 6 bases and J by 5 bases, with 15 bases between. The DNA for the CDR3 is TGCAGCGTGGAAACAGGGATCCGAGATACGCAGTATTTT. This encodes CSVETGIRDTQYF.

The rearrangement uses TRBV28 and TRBJ2-7; TRBD2 might be the D (6 bases). CDR3 length equals 15 residues. Germline V gene sequence: CDR1 MDHEN, CDR2 SYDVKM. Trimming cost V 2 bases and J 6 bases, with 17 bases left between them. The CDR3 spells CASSLRRAKILEQYF. CDR3 coding DNA: TGTGCCAGCAGTTTAAGGAGGGCTAAAATCCTCGAGCAGTACTTC.

Points on this clone: Other DNA sequences of this sample code for an identical CDR3. The DNA of the CDR3 is TGCGCCAGCAGCCAATCCGGGACAGGTTCCTACGAGCAGTACTTC. Translating it yields CASSQSGTGSYEQYF. This sequence joins TRBV4-1 and TRBJ2-7, with 8 bases fitting TRBD1. The CDR3 is 15 residues long. Per the germline V gene, CDR1 is MGHRA and CDR2 is YSYEKL. The ends lost 2 bases at V and 1 base at J; junction bases unmatched: 4.

The V call is TRBV2, the J call TRBJ1-6; TRBD1 agrees at 9 bases. V lost 5 bases and J lost 7; bases outside the gene matches: 3. CDR1 is SNHLY, CDR2 FYNNEI, per germline. The CDR3 runs to 14 residues. The CDR3 is CASSRDRDNSPLHF. The CDR3 DNA reads TGTGCCAGCAGTAGGGACAGGGACAATTCACCCCTCCACTTT.

The chain has TRBV7-9 and TRBJ2-3; TRBD2 aligns across 13 bases. In germline, CDR1 is SEHNR, CDR2 FQNEAQ (reference sequence). The ends lost 6 bases at V and 5 bases at J; junction bases unmatched: 5. The CDR3 is made up of 15 amino acids. The CDR3 spells CASSRTSGGEDTQYF. The CDR3 DNA sequence: TGTGCCAGCAGTAGGACTAGCGGGGGAGAAGATACGCAGTATTTT.

The J gene is TRBJ2-1, the V gene TRBV18; 15 bases are a match to TRBD2. V gave up 0 bases and J gave up 7 bases; unmatched junction bases: 1. CDR1 and CDR2 from the germline V gene are KGHSH and LQKENI. This CDR3 contains 16 residues. CDR3 in amino acids: CASSPPGLAGGNEQFF. Written as DNA, the CDR3 is TGTGCCAGCTCACCACCGGGACTAGCGGGGGGAAATGAGCAGTTCTTC.

The V and J genes are TRBV7-2 and TRBJ1-2, with 7 bases fitting TRBD1. Losses at the gene ends were 5 bases for V and 4 bases for J; bases not matched to a gene: 4. The germline V gene encodes CDR1 SGHTA and CDR2 FQGNSA. The CDR3 consists of 13 residues. The CDR3 sequence: CASSLTGSYGYTF. In nucleotides, the CDR3 is TGTGCCAGCAGCCTGACAGGGAGCTATGGCTACACCTTC.

The chain employs TRBV2 and TRBJ1-1, with D perhaps matching TRBD1 (5 bases). V dropped 9 bases and J dropped 1 base, with 12 bases sitting between them. The CDR3 spans 13 residues. Per the germline V gene, CDR1 is SNHLY and CDR2 is FYNNEI. The CDR3 loop is CARKTERNTEAFF. DNA of the CDR3: TGTGCCAGAAAGACAGAGAGGAACACTGAAGCTTTCTTT.

This clone turned up a few times. This rearrangement joins TRBV5-8 to TRBJ1-6, with D unresolved. The germline CDR1 and CDR2 sequences are SGHTS and YDEGEE. V lost 0 bases and J 13 bases, leaving 11 bases between the germline ends. CDR3 length: 13 residues. The CDR3 sequence is CASSLAEGYPLHF. The CDR3 region has the DNA TGTGCCAGCAGCTTGGCAGAGGGTTACCCCCTCCACTTT.

The rearrangement uses TRBV7-9 and TRBJ1-4; 7 positions match TRBD1. The germline gives CDR1 SEHNR, CDR2 FQNEAQ (reference sequence). Unmatched junction bases numbered 8, after V lost 6 bases and J lost 7 bases. This CDR3 has 14 residues. This chain's CDR3 is CASRKQGKGEKLFF. The CDR3 DNA is TGTGCCAGCAGGAAACAGGGGAAGGGTGAAAAACTGTTTTTT.

V is TRBV11-2 and J is TRBJ1-5; no clear D. CDR1 is SGHAT and CDR2 is FQNNGV in the germline V gene. The V gene lost 0 bases and the J gene lost 4 bases, with 4 bases spanning the gap. This CDR3 is 13 amino acids long. The CDR3 is CASSLDENQPQHF. The DNA of the CDR3 is TGTGCCAGCAGCTTAGACGAGAATCAGCCCCAGCATTTT.

V is TRBV6-6 and J is TRBJ1-2; TRBD1 might be the D (6 bases). The V gene's germline CDR1 is MNHNY and CDR2 SVGAGI (reference sequence). Trimming took 0 bases from V and 7 from J, leaving 12 bases between them. The CDR3 covers 14 residues. Here the CDR3 reads CASSYSQGLAGYTF. Here the CDR3 DNA reads TGTGCCAGCAGTTACTCACAGGGATTAGCTGGCTACACCTTC.

The chain carries TRBV19 and TRBJ2-4, with TRBD1 matching 9 bases. The germline V gene encodes CDR1 LNHDA and CDR2 SQIVND (reference sequence). Trimming removed 3 bases from V and 1 base from J; junction bases left unmatched: 4. CDR3 size: 16 residues. The CDR3 is CASSMGQGAAKNIQYF. CDR3 sequence (DNA): TGTGCCAGTAGTATGGGACAGGGTGCGGCCAAAAACATTCAGTACTTC.

The V gene is TRBV9, the J gene TRBJ1-5; D is ambiguous. The V and J ends lost 0 bases and 0 bases respectively, with 7 bases between them. CDR1 is SGDLS, CDR2 YYNGEE, per germline. This CDR3 has 15 amino acids. In DNA, the CDR3 is TGTGCCAGCAGCGTAGGCGGGTATAGCAATCAGCCCCAGCATTTT. This encodes CASSVGGYSNQPQHF. The whole variable domain, remainder taken from reference TRBV9 and TRBJ1-5, is DSGVTQTPKHLITATGQRVTLRCSPRSGDLSVYWYQQSLDQGLQFLIQYYNGEERAKGNILERFSAQQFPDLHSELNLSSLELGDSALYFCASSVGGYSNQPQHFGDGTRLSIL.

J is TRBJ1-3 and V is TRBV5-8; tentative D call: TRBD1 (5 bases). This CDR3 comprises 15 residues. V lost 4 bases and J 7 bases, leaving 18 bases between the germline ends. From germline, CDR1 is SGHTS and CDR2 YDEGEE. CDR3 bases: TGTGCCAGCAGCCTCCAAGGGCAGGGCGGCAACACCATATATTTT. This sequence encodes CASSLQGQGGNTIYF.

Within the sample, this clone is medium-sized. The gene calls are TRBV19 and TRBJ1-3; D unresolved. V lost 5 bases and J lost 0, with 5 bases in between. The CDR3 contains 13 residues. Germline values: CDR1 LNHDA, CDR2 SQIVND (reference sequence). Here the CDR3 reads CASSYSSGNTIYF. As DNA, the CDR3 is TGTGCCAGTAGTTATAGCTCTGGAAACACCATATATTTT.

The rearrangement uses TRBV13 and TRBJ1-2; 8 bases are a match to TRBD1. The CDR3 runs 15 residues. Losses at the gene ends were 4 bases for V and 0 bases for J; bases not matched to a gene: 4. Per germline, CDR1 PRHDT and CDR2 FYEKMQ (reference sequence). The CDR3 is CASSSGQGANYGYTF. The CDR3 DNA is TGTGCCAGCAGCTCCGGACAGGGAGCTAACTATGGCTACACCTTC.

This clone was observed a handful of times. V gene TRBV14 combines with J gene TRBJ2-7; D is unclear. Trimming removed 1 base at V and 4 bases at J, with 8 bases between. The V gene's germline CDR1 is SGHDN and CDR2 FVKESK. The CDR3 covers 13 residues. CDR3 in amino acids: CASSQVEFYEQYF. The CDR3 coding sequence is TGTGCCAGCAGCCAAGTAGAGTTTTACGAGCAGTACTTC.

This chain connects TRBV6-5 to TRBJ1-3; D gene uncertain. Germline CDR1 is MNHEY and CDR2 is SVGAGI. The CDR3 totals 15 residues. V was shortened by 0 bases and J by 2 bases, with 8 bases between the two germline ends. This CDR3 is CASSYSREAGNTIYF. CDR3 nucleotides: TGTGCCAGCAGTTACTCGAGGGAAGCTGGAAACACCATATATTTT.

The chain has TRBV5-1 and TRBJ2-5; 7 bases line up with TRBD1. V lost 5 bases to trimming and J lost 5 bases; unmatched junction nucleotides: 9. Looked up from germline, CDR1 is SGHRS and CDR2 is YFSETQ. CDR3 length: 14 amino acids. The CDR3 DNA is TGCGCCAGCAGTCGACAGGGTCAGCACGAGACCCAGTACTTC. It specifies CASSRQGQHETQYF.

V gene TRBV6-1 combines with J gene TRBJ1-2; no firm D call. The V end was cut by 2 bases, the J end by 6 bases, with 16 bases between. The length of the CDR3 is 15 residues. CDR1 and CDR2 from the germline V gene are MNHNS and SASEGT. CDR3: CASSESRSAGDGYTF. Here the CDR3 DNA reads TGTGCCAGCAGTGAAAGTAGGAGCGCCGGTGATGGCTACACCTTC.

The chain employs TRBV7-6 and TRBJ1-2; 9 bases are shared with TRBD1. This CDR3 has 15 residues. V shed 5 bases, J shed 7 bases, and the junction held 11 bases outside the gene matches. Germline CDR1 reads SGHVS; CDR2 reads FNYEAQ. CDR3 in amino acids: CASSEENRGLGGYTF. The CDR3 nucleotides are TGTGCCAGCAGCGAGGAGAACAGGGGGCTTGGTGGCTACACCTTC. Complete variable domain (other parts from reference TRBV7-6 and TRBJ1-2): GAGVSQSPRYKVTKRGQDVALRCDPISGHVSLYWYRQALGQGPEFLTYFNYEAQQDKSGLPNDRFSAERPEGSISTLTIQRTEQRDSAMYRCASSEENRGLGGYTFGSGTRLTVV.

This rearrangement joins TRBV20-1 to TRBJ2-3, with a weak D call TRBD2 (6 bases). CDR1 DFQATT and CDR2 SNEGSKA come from the germline V gene (reference sequence). V gave up 3 bases and J gave up 5 bases, with 15 bases separating them. The length of the CDR3 is 14 residues. As DNA, the CDR3 is TGCAGTGCTAGTAGGAGGAGGGGCAGAGATACGCAGTATTTT. This gives the protein CSASRRRGRDTQYF.